The clone carrying this TCR beta chain was recorded many times. TCRdb reanalysed the 5' RACE reads using MiXCR and keeps one entry per CDR3 protein. The table lists a few hundred thousand distinct CDR3 sequences, 9.5% to 10% of them singletons. The data were taken from a study of identical twins. This sample also appeared in a second study, on yellow fever vaccine responses in identical twins.

The source is a woman under 30 in good health. Source material: PBMCs.

CDR3 amino acids: CASSVGAAYNEQFF. The CDR3 coding sequence is TGTGCCAGCAGTGTCGGGGCAGCCTACAATGAGCAGTTCTTC. The chain employs TRBV28 and TRBJ2-1; D possibly matches TRBD1 or TRBD2 (5 bases each). Per the germline V gene, CDR1 is MDHEN and CDR2 is SYDVKM. The germline V and J ends were trimmed by 5 bases and 2 bases, with 10 bases remaining between them. The CDR3 is 14 amino acids. The variable domain in full, completed from reference TRBV28 and TRBJ2-1, reads DVKVTQSSRYLVKRTGEKVFLECVQDMDHENMFWYRQDPGLGLRLIYFSYDVKMKEKGDIPEGYSVSREKKERFSLILESASTNQTSMYLCASSVGAAYNEQFFGPGTRLTVL.